The rows below give T cell receptor beta chains drawn from one sample of a study of blood T cell repertoires in COVID-19. Profiling relied on immunoSEQ multiplex PCR, and the TCRdb table lists in-frame clones only, not all of them. Among about 64,000 clones, around 89% were seen once, and the ten largest hold around 10%. The sample was PBMCs or T cells enriched from blood (not recorded which). All receptors come from a middle-aged woman who had recovered from COVID-19. Each CDR3 is given with its conserved first and last residue. Fields, in order: clone size, J gene, V gene, D gene, CDR3 protein, CDR3 DNA. A D gene is named only where the DNA matches it firmly. Size is stated for part of the rows, as once, few or many counts, or as a class when the clone is expanded.

abundance: -; j_gene: TRBJ1-2; v_gene: TRBV6-6; d_gene: -; CDR3aa: CASSYSRETGGYTF; CDR3nt: TGTGCCAGCAGTTACTCGAGAGAAACCGGGGGCTACACCTTC
abundance: -; j_gene: TRBJ1-2; v_gene: TRBV7-9; d_gene: TRBD1; CDR3aa: CASSLETGGGSYGYTF; CDR3nt: TGTGCCAGCAGCTTAGAAACAGGGGGCGGCAGCTATGGCTACACCTTC
abundance: once; j_gene: TRBJ2-6; v_gene: TRBV5-1; d_gene: TRBD1; CDR3aa: CASSAQGASGANVLTF; CDR3nt: TGCGCCAGCAGCGCGCAGGGGGCCTCTGGGGCCAACGTCCTGACTTTC
abundance: -; j_gene: TRBJ1-1; v_gene: TRBV5-1; d_gene: TRBD1; CDR3aa: CASSLTGVNTEAFF; CDR3nt: TGCGCCAGCAGCTTGACAGGGGTGAACACTGAAGCTTTCTTT
abundance: -; j_gene: TRBJ2-3; v_gene: TRBV9; d_gene: -; CDR3aa: CASSVDTTLRDTQYF; CDR3nt: TGTGCCAGCAGCGTCGACACCACCTTAAGGGATACGCAGTATTTT
abundance: once; j_gene: TRBJ1-1; v_gene: TRBV6-1; d_gene: TRBD1; CDR3aa: CASSETRQLDRGPEAFF; CDR3nt: TGTGCCAGCAGTGAAACTCGCCAGCTGGACAGGGGGCCTGAAGCTTTCTTT
abundance: -; j_gene: TRBJ1-1; v_gene: TRBV27; d_gene: -; CDR3aa: CASSPRKDRRNTEAFF; CDR3nt: TGTGCCAGCAGTCCGCGCAAAGACAGGAGAAACACTGAAGCTTTCTTT
abundance: -; j_gene: TRBJ1-5; v_gene: TRBV15; d_gene: -; CDR3aa: CATSRGAPGHTYSNQPQHF; CDR3nt: TGTGCCACCAGCAGAGGTGCGCCGGGACACACATATAGCAATCAGCCCCAGCATTTT
abundance: -; j_gene: TRBJ2-7; v_gene: TRBV7-9; d_gene: -; CDR3aa: CASSSTGQRIYEQYF; CDR3nt: TGTGCCAGCAGCTCAACAGGGCAGCGGATCTACGAGCAGTACTTC
abundance: -; j_gene: TRBJ1-1; v_gene: TRBV25-1; d_gene: TRBD1; CDR3aa: CASSGTGANTEAFF; CDR3nt: TGTGCCAGCTCCGGGACAGGGGCGAACACTGAAGCTTTCTTT
abundance: -; j_gene: TRBJ1-2; v_gene: TRBV2; d_gene: -; CDR3aa: CASYRETNYGYTF; CDR3nt: TGTGCCAGCTACAGAGAAACTAACTATGGCTACACCTTC
abundance: -; j_gene: TRBJ2-3; v_gene: TRBV4-1; d_gene: -; CDR3aa: CASSLLAGGTDTQYF; CDR3nt: TGCGCCAGCAGCCTCCTGGCAGGAGGAACAGATACGCAGTATTTT
abundance: once; j_gene: TRBJ2-7; v_gene: TRBV2; d_gene: TRBD1; CDR3aa: CASDRDNEQYF; CDR3nt: TGTGCCAGCGACAGGGACAACGAGCAGTACTTC
abundance: -; j_gene: TRBJ2-7; v_gene: TRBV4-1; d_gene: TRBD2; CDR3aa: CASSQDVAGGSNEQYF; CDR3nt: TGCGCCAGCAGCCAAGACGTAGCGGGGGGGTCCAACGAGCAGTACTTC
abundance: -; j_gene: TRBJ2-7; v_gene: TRBV27; d_gene: -; CDR3aa: CASSLSIRVPYEQYF; CDR3nt: TGTGCCAGCAGTTTATCAATCAGGGTCCCCTACGAGCAGTACTTC
abundance: once; j_gene: TRBJ2-2; v_gene: TRBV7-9; d_gene: TRBD1; CDR3aa: CASSLFYRGLNTGELFF; CDR3nt: TGTGCCAGCAGCTTATTTTACAGGGGCCTGAACACCGGGGAGCTGTTTTTT
abundance: -; j_gene: TRBJ1-2; v_gene: TRBV7-9; d_gene: TRBD1; CDR3aa: CASSSTGERGYTF; CDR3nt: TGTGCCAGCAGCTCTACAGGGGAGAGAGGCTACACCTTC
abundance: -; j_gene: TRBJ2-7; v_gene: TRBV5-1; d_gene: TRBD1; CDR3aa: CASSNRQGTVDEQYF; CDR3nt: TGCGCCAGCAGCAATCGACAGGGAACCGTGGACGAGCAGTACTTC
abundance: -; j_gene: TRBJ2-7; v_gene: TRBV11-2; d_gene: -; CDR3aa: CASSSRAGHEQYF; CDR3nt: TGTGCCAGCAGCTCTAGGGCGGGGCACGAGCAGTACTTC
abundance: -; j_gene: TRBJ1-1; v_gene: TRBV29-1; d_gene: TRBD1; CDR3aa: CSVPSISRRARLWTGGRNTEAFF; CDR3nt: TGCAGCGTTCCCTCCATAAGCCGACGCGCGAGACTTTGGACAGGGGGCAGGAACACTGAAGCTTTCTTT
abundance: -; j_gene: TRBJ1-2; v_gene: TRBV6-5; d_gene: -; CDR3aa: CASLRVGNYGYTF; CDR3nt: TGTGCCAGCCTTCGTGTCGGTAACTATGGCTACACCTTC
abundance: -; j_gene: TRBJ2-3; v_gene: TRBV5-1; d_gene: -; CDR3aa: CASSRAGADTQYF; CDR3nt: TGCGCCAGCAGTAGAGCAGGGGCGGATACGCAGTATTTT
abundance: -; j_gene: TRBJ1-2; v_gene: TRBV28; d_gene: TRBD1; CDR3aa: CASSSAGGSQRGYTF; CDR3nt: TGTGCCAGCAGTTCTGCAGGGGGCTCCCAAAGAGGCTACACCTTC
abundance: -; j_gene: TRBJ1-5; v_gene: TRBV27; d_gene: -; CDR3aa: CASSRDSELGSNQPQHF; CDR3nt: TGTGCCAGCAGTCGGGACTCAGAATTAGGGAGCAATCAGCCCCAGCATTTT
abundance: -; j_gene: TRBJ1-2; v_gene: TRBV29-1; d_gene: -; CDR3aa: CSVPQDTF; CDR3nt: TGCAGCGTTCCACAAGACACCTTC